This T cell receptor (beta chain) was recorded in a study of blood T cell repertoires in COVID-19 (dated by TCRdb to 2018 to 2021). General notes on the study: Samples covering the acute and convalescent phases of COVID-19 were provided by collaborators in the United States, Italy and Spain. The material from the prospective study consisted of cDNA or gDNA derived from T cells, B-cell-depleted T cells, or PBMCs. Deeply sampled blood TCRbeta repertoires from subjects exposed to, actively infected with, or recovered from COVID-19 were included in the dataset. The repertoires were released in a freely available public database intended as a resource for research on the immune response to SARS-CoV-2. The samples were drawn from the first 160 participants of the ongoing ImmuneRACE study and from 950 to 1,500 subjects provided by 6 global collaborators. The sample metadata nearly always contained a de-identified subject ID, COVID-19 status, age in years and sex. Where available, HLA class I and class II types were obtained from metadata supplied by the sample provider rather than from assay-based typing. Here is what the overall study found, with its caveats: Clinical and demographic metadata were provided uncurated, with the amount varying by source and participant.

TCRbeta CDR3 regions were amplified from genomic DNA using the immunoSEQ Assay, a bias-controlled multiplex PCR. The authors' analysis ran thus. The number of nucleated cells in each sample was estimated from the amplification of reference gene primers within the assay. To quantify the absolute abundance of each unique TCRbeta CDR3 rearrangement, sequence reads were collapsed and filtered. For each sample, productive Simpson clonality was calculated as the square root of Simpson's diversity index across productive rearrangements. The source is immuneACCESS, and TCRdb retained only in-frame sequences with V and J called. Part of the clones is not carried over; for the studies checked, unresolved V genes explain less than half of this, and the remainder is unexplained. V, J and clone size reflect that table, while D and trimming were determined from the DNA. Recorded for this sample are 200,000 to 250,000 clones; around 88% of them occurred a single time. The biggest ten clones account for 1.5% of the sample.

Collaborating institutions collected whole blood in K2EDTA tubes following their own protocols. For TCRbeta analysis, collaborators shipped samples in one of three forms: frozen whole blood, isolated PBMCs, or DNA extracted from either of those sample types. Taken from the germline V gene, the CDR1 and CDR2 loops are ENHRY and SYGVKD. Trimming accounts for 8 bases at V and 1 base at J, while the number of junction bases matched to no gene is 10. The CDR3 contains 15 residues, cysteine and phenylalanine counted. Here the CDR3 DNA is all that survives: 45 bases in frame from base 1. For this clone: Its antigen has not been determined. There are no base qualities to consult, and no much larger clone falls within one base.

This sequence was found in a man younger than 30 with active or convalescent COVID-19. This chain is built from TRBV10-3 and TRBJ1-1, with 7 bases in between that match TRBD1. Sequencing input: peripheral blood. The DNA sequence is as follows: TGTGCCATCGGGAGTTCCGGGACAGCGAACACTGAAGCTTTCTTT. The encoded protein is CAIGSSGTANTEAFF.